This T cell receptor (beta chain) was sequenced for a study of Ad26.COV2.S vaccination and SARS-CoV-2 variants. CDR3 length equals 14 residues. CDR1 LNHDA and CDR2 SQIVND come from the germline V gene (reference sequence). J gave up 4 bases and V 4 bases, and 4 bases lay outside the gene matches. Method: immunoSEQ multiplex PCR; TCRdb's copy keeps in-frame clones and lacks some. This table has about 680,000 clones, around 89% appearing once. Treatment here: some 19 received Ad26.COV2.S at low or high dose, single or two shots; about 5 received placebo; per-sample allocation not given. All samples were drawn on day 63, counting from the first vaccine or placebo injection.

The receptor was derived from a person between 18 and 65 years old who received the Ad26.COV2.S COVID-19 vaccine or a placebo. The V call is TRBV19, the J call TRBJ1-5, with 7 bases matching TRBD1. Sequenced material: peripheral blood, taken in a trial of Ad26.COV2.S vaccine versus placebo. CDR3: CASSTTGTNQPQHF. CDR3 coding DNA: TGTGCCAGTAGTACGACAGGGACGAATCAGCCCCAGCATTTT.